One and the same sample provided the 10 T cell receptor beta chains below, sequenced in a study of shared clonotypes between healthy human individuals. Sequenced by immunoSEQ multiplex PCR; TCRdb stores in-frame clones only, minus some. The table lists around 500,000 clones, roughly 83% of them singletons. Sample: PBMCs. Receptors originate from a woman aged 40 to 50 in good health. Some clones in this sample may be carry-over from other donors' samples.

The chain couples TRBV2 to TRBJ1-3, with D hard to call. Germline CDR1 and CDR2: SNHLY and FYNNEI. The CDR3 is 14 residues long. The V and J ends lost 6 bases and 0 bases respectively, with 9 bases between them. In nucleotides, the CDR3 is TGTGCCAGCAGGAGGCCGGGCTCTGGAAACACCATATATTTT. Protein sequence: CASRRPGSGNTIYF.

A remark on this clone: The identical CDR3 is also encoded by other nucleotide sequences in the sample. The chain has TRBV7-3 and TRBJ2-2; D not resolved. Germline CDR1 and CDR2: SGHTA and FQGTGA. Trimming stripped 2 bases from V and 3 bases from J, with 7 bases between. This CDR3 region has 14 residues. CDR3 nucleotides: TGTGCCAGCAGCTTATCCCCGGACACCGGGGAGCTGTTTTTT. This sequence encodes CASSLSPDTGELFF.

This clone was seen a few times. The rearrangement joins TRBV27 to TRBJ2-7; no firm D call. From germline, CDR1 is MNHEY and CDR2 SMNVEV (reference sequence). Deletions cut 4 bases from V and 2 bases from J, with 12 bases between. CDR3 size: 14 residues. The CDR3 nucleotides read TGTGCCAGCAGTTCTCACCGCCTTACCTACGAGCAGTACTTC. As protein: CASSSHRLTYEQYF.

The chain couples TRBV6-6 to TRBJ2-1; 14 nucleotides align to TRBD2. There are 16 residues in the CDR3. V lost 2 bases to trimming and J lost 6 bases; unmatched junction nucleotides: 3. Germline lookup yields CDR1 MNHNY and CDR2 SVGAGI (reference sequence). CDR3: CASSYRTSGRLNEQFF. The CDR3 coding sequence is TGTGCCAGCAGTTACCGGACTAGCGGGAGGCTCAATGAGCAGTTCTTC.

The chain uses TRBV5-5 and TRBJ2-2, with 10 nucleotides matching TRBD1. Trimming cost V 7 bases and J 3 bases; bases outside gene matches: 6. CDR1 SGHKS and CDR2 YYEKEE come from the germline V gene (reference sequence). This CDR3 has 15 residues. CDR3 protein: CASARTGGHTGELFF. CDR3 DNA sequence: TGTGCCAGCGCGCGGACAGGGGGGCACACCGGGGAGCTGTTTTTT.

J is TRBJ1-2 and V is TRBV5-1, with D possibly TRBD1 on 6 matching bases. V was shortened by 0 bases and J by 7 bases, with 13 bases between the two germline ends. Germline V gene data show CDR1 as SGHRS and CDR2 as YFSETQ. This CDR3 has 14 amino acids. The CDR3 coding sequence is TGCGCCAGCAGCTTGGTGCGGGGGGCCGGTGGCTACACCTTC. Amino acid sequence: CASSLVRGAGGYTF. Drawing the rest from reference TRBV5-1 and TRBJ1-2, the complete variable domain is KAGVTQTPRYLIKTRGQQVTLSCSPISGHRSVSWYQQTPGQGLQFLFEYFSETQRNKGNFPGRFSGRQFSNSRSEMNVSTLELGDSALYLCASSLVRGAGGYTFGSGTRLTVV.

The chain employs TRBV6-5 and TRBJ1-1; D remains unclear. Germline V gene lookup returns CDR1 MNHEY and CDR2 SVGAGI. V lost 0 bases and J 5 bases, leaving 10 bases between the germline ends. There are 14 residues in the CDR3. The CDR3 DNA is TGTGCCAGCAGTTACTCCATGGGCTCGACTGAAGCTTTCTTT. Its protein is CASSYSMGSTEAFF.

The CDR3 loop reads CASSAAGQNYEQYF. The CDR3 DNA is TGTGCCAGCAGCGCCGCGGGACAGAACTACGAGCAGTACTTC. The chain employs TRBV9 and TRBJ2-7; a weak D match, TRBD1 (7 bases). From germline, CDR1 is SGDLS and CDR2 YYNGEE. Trimming shortened V by 3 bases and J by 3 bases, and 13 bases separated the two germline ends. The CDR3 is made up of 14 amino acids. Drawing the rest from reference TRBV9 and TRBJ2-7, the complete variable domain is DSGVTQTPKHLITATGQRVTLRCSPRSGDLSVYWYQQSLDQGLQFLIQYYNGEERAKGNILERFSAQQFPDLHSELNLSSLELGDSALYFCASSAAGQNYEQYFGPGTRLTVT.

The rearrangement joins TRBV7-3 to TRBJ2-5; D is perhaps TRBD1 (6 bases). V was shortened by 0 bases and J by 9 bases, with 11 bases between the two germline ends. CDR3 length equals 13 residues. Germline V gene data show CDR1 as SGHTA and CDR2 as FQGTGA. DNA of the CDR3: TGTGCCAGCAGCTTAACGTGGACAGATCCCCAGTACTTC. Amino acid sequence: CASSLTWTDPQYF.

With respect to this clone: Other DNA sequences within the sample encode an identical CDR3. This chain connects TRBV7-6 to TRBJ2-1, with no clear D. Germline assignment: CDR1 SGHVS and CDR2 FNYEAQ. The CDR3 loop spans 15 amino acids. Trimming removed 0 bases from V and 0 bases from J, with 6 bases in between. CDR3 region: CASSLAGSSYNEQFF. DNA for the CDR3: TGTGCCAGCAGCTTAGCGGGTAGCTCCTACAATGAGCAGTTCTTC. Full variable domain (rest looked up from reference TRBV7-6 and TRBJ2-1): GAGVSQSPRYKVTKRGQDVALRCDPISGHVSLYWYRQALGQGPEFLTYFNYEAQQDKSGLPNDRFSAERPEGSISTLTIQRTEQRDSAMYRCASSLAGSSYNEQFFGPGTRLTVL.